One sample yielded the 3 T cell receptor beta chains listed below, sequenced in a study of cytomegalovirus exposure and HLA in healthy donors. PCR primers comprised 60 Vbeta and 13 Jbeta primers. Using immunoSEQ multiplex PCR, the repertoire was profiled, and TCRdb retains in-frame clones only, with some absent. The sample yields approximately 250,000 clones, around four fifths seen once. Sequenced: PBMCs. All receptors derive from a boy between 10 and 17 years old in good health and CMV-seronegative.

This clone occurred a few times. The CDR3 region has the DNA TGTGCCATCAGTGAGTCGGGACTAGCGGGGGGGCTTAAGAATACGCAGTATTTT. Protein: CAISESGLAGGLKNTQYF. This sequence joins TRBV10-3 and TRBJ2-3; 16 bases align to TRBD2. In germline, CDR1 is ENHRY, CDR2 SYGVKD. The CDR3 has 18 residues. After removal of 0 bases from V and 7 bases from J, the junction contained 7 bases not matched to a gene.

The rearrangement joins TRBV6-5 to TRBJ2-1; no reliable D call. Germline assignment: CDR1 MNHEY and CDR2 SVGAGI. CDR3 length: 12 residues. Trimming took off 11 bases at V and 6 bases at J, with 14 bases between the two ends. This CDR3 reads CASRRGLNEQFF. CDR3 in DNA: TGTGCCTCACGGCGAGGCCTCAATGAGCAGTTCTTC.

This chain links TRBV10-3 with TRBJ1-2; no reliable D call. The CDR3 is made up of 15 amino acids. Trimming shortened V by 0 bases and J by 8 bases, and 16 bases separated the two germline ends. The germline V gene encodes CDR1 ENHRY and CDR2 SYGVKD. The DNA of the CDR3 is TGTGCCATCAGTGAGTCCCAACCGGAGGGTAGCGGCTACACCTTC. Translated: CAISESQPEGSGYTF.